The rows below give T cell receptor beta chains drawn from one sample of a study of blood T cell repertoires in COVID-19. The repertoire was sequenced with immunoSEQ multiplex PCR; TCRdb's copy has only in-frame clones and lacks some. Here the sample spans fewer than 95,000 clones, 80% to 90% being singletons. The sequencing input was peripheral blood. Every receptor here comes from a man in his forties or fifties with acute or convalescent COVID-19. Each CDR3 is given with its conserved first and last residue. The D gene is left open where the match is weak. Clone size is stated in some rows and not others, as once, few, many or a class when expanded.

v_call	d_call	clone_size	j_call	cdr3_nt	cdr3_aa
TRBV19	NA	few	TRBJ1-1	TGTGCCAGTAGTGACAGGTGGAACACTGAAGCTTTCTTT	CASSDRWNTEAFF
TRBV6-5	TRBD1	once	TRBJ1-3	TGTGCCAGCAGTTATACAGGGGGGACTGGAAACACCATATATTTT	CASSYTGGTGNTIYF
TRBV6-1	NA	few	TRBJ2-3	TGTGCCAGCAGTGAAATCCGAGGAGATACGCAGTATTTT	CASSEIRGDTQYF
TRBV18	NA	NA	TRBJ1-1	TGTGCCAGCTCACCAGGAAAGACGGGGGTTCCCGGGACTGAAGCTTTCTTT	CASSPGKTGVPGTEAFF
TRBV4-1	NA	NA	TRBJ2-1	TGCGCCAGCAGCCAAGGGCCCCCACTATCCTACAATGAGCAGTTCTTC	CASSQGPPLSYNEQFF
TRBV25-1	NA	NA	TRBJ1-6	TGTGCCAGCAGTGAATCCCGACAGTACGGTTCCTATAATTCACCCCTCCACTTT	CASSESRQYGSYNSPLHF
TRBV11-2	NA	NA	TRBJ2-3	TGTGCCAGCGGCGGCTTCCCCGCAGATACGCAGTATTTT	CASGGFPADTQYF
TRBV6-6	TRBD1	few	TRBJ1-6	TGTGCCAGCAGTGGACAGGGGGCCTATAATTCACCCCTCCACTTT	CASSGQGAYNSPLHF
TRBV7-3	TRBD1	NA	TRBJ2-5	TGTGCCAGCAGCTCGACAGGGGGCTTAGAGACCCAGTACTTC	CASSSTGGLETQYF
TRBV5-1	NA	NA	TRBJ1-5	TGCGCCAGCAGCTTGGGTCCGGGGGGCTGGGGTCAGCCCCAGCATTTT	CASSLGPGGWGQPQHF
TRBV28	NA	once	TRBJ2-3	TGTGCCAGCAGTCCGACAGATGCTAGCACAGATACGCAGTATTTT	CASSPTDASTDTQYF
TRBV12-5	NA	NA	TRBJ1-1	TGTGCTAGTGGTTTGGTACGAGCCGAAGCGCCAGTCGGGGAGGCTGAAGCTTTCTTT	CASGLVRAEAPVGEAEAFF
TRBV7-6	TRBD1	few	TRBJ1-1	TGTGCCAGCAGACCTGACAGGGGGCCAACCCCTGAAGCTTTCTTT	CASRPDRGPTPEAFF
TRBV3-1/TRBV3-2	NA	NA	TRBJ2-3	TGTGCCAGCAGCCAAGCCCTCGGGGGTGGGCAGTATTTT	CASSQALGGGQYF
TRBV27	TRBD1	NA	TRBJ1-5	TGTGCCAGCAGCTCAACAGGGGTCCAGCCCCAGCATTTT	CASSSTGVQPQHF
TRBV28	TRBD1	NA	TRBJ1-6	TGTGCCAGCAGCCTTGCGTCGACAGGGGGGAATTCACCCCTCCACTTT	CASSLASTGGNSPLHF
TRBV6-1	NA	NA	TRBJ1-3	TGTGCCAGCAGTGATGGACAGACCTCTGGAAACACCATATATTTT	CASSDGQTSGNTIYF
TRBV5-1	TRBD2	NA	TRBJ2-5	TGCGCCAGCAGCGTGACTAGCGGGGCGAAAGAGACCCAGTACTTC	CASSVTSGAKETQYF
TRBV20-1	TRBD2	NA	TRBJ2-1	TGCAGTGCTAGTCTAGCGGGGATCAATGAGCAGTTCTTC	CSASLAGINEQFF
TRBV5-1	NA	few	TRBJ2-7	TGCGCCAGCAGCCTGTTCCAGGGCCGTCTGGCCTACGAGCAGTACTTC	CASSLFQGRLAYEQYF
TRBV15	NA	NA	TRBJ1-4	TGTGCCACCAGCAGGGGCCAAGATGAAAAACTGTTTTTT	CATSRGQDEKLFF
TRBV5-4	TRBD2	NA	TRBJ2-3	TGTGCCAGCAGCCGGGGGACTAGCGGGGGAGGAGGGGATACGCAGTATTTT	CASSRGTSGGGGDTQYF
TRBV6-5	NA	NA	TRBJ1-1	TGTGCCAGCAGGCAGGGCATGAACACTGAAGCTTTCTTT	CASRQGMNTEAFF
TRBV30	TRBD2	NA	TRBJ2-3	TGTGCCTGGAGTGTGCAGGGACTATGGACGCAGTATTTT	CAWSVQGLWTQYF
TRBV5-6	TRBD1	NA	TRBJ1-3	TGTGCCAGCAGCTTAGGAGGGGGCGGAAACACCATATATTTT	CASSLGGGGNTIYF
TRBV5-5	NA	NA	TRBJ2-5	TGTGCCAGCAGCCCACGGGACGGCGGGAACATCCAAGAGACCCAGTACTTC	CASSPRDGGNIQETQYF
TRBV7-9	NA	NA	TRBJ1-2	TGTGCCAGCAGCGGGGACAATAACTATGGCTACACCTTC	CASSGDNNYGYTF
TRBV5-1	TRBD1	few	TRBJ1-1	TGCGCCAGCAGCGCCGGGACAGGGAGGACTGAAGCTTTCTTT	CASSAGTGRTEAFF
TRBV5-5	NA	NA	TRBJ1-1	TGTGCCAGCAGCTTTTTTGGCCGAGGGGGCACTGAAGCTTTCTTT	CASSFFGRGGTEAFF
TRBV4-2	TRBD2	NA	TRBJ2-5	TGTGCCAGCTGTCGGCTAGCGGGGTACCAAGAGACCCAGTACTTC	CASCRLAGYQETQYF
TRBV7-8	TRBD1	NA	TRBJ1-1	TGTGCCAGCAGCCCCCAGACAGGGGACACTGAAGCTTTCTTT	CASSPQTGDTEAFF
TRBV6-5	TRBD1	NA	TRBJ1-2	TGTGCCAGCAGAGACGACAGGGCTAACTATGGCTACACCTTC	CASRDDRANYGYTF
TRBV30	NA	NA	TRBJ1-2	TGTGCCTGGAGTCGGGGTAGCCATGGCTACACCTTC	CAWSRGSHGYTF
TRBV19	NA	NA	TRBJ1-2	TGTGCCAGTAGTCAGCGGACAGAAACTAACTATGGCTACACCTTC	CASSQRTETNYGYTF
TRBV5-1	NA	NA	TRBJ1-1	TGCGCCAGCAGACAAGTACAGGGCCACACTGAAGCTTTCTTT	CASRQVQGHTEAFF
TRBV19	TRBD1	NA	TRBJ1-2	TGTGCCAGTAGTATTTCGAGACAGGGGACCTATGGCTACACCTTC	CASSISRQGTYGYTF
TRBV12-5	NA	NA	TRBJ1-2	TGTGCTAGTGGTTTGGTACCCCAGGGTGGCTACACCTTC	CASGLVPQGGYTF
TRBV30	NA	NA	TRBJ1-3	TGTGCCTGCAGAAAAGGGGTAGGGCTCGGAAACACCATATATTTT	CACRKGVGLGNTIYF
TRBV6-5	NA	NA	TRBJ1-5	TGTGCCAGCAGTTACTCGAACGGGCCCCAGCATTTT	CASSYSNGPQHF
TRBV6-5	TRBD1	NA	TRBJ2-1	TGTGCCAGCAAAACCGGGACAGGGGTTTATGAGCAGTTCTTC	CASKTGTGVYEQFF
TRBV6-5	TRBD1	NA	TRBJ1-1	TGTGCCAGCATCTGGGACAGAGACACTGAAGCTTTCTTT	CASIWDRDTEAFF
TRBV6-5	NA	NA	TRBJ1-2	TGTGCCAGCAGCCGGGGATTTAACTATGGCTACACCTTC	CASSRGFNYGYTF
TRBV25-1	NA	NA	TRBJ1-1	TGTGCCAGCAGTGAATTCGGACTTTCGAACACTGAAGCTTTCTTT	CASSEFGLSNTEAFF
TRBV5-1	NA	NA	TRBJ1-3	TGCGCCAGCAGCGCCTACAGCTCCTCTGGAAACACCATATATTTT	CASSAYSSSGNTIYF
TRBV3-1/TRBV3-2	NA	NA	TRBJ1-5	TGTGCCAGCAGCCAGCAGGGGAGCAATCAGCCCCAGCATTTT	CASSQQGSNQPQHF
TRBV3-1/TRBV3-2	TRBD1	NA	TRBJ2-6	TGTGCCAGCAGCCAAGATCCCCGGGACAGACGAGCCTCTGGGGCCAACGTCCTGACTTTC	CASSQDPRDRRASGANVLTF
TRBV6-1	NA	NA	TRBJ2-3	TGTGCCAGCAGTGAAGCTTTTACAGGGACAGATACGCAGTATTTT	CASSEAFTGTDTQYF
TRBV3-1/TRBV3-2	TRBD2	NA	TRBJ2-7	TGTGCCAGCAGCCAATTCGGCTCTCGGTCTAGCGGGGGATCTGAGCAGTACTTC	CASSQFGSRSSGGSEQYF
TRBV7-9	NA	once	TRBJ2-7	TGTGCCAGCAGCATCCAGACAGGATCCTACGAGCAGTACTTC	CASSIQTGSYEQYF
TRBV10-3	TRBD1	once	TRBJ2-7	TGTGCCTCGGACCCGACAGGGATTCTCTACGAGCAGTACTTC	CASDPTGILYEQYF
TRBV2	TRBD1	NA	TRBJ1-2	TGTGCCAGCAGTGAAGCCCCAGGGGGCAGCTATGGCTACACCTTC	CASSEAPGGSYGYTF
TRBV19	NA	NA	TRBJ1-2	TGTGCCAGTAGTATAGAAGGCAGACTCTATGGCTACACCTTC	CASSIEGRLYGYTF
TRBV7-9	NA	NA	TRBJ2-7	TGTGCCAGCAGTCCCGGACAGTCCTACGAGCAGTACTTC	CASSPGQSYEQYF